This TCR beta chain was sequenced during a study of shared clonotypes between healthy human individuals. Study outcomes and limitations: Sorted-subset sequencing, rarefaction showed, was incomplete despite large depth. When naive CD4 clonotypes were compared across a few donors, approximately 5% were shared.

Naive CD8 populations comprised CD45RO-negative cells positively selected for CCR7, excluding terminally differentiated effector memory CD45RA+ cells. Each donor was a Caucasian adult residing in Nashville, Tennessee. A word on this clone: Its cognate antigen is unknown.

TCRdb keeps only in-frame clones here, not all; method: immunoSEQ multiplex PCR. The sample lists millions of clones, approximately 94% occurring once. V was pared by 4 bases and J by 0 bases, with 16 bases between. Germline CDR1 reads MGHDK; CDR2 reads SYGVNS. This CDR3 region has 17 residues. The receptor comes from a man younger than 30 in good health. The chain joins TRBV25-1 to TRBJ1-3; D call uncertain. Material for sequencing was naive CD8+ T cells sorted from blood. The CDR3 is CASSAFTGAPSGNTIYF. In DNA form, the CDR3 reads TGTGCCAGCAGTGCGTTCACGGGAGCCCCCTCTGGAAACACCATATATTTT.